Following are 31 T cell receptor beta chains from one sample sequenced in a study of cytomegalovirus exposure and HLA in healthy donors. The study ran its PCR with 60 Vbeta and 13 Jbeta primers. Here immunoSEQ multiplex PCR was the method, and the copy in TCRdb shows in-frame clones only, minus some. The table has about 62,000 clones, approximately 75% seen once. Input material: PBMCs. Every receptor here comes from a man in his 60s in good health and CMV-seropositive.

The CDR3 loop is CASSFDTGELFF. In DNA form, the CDR3 reads TGTGCCAGCAGCTTCGACACCGGGGAGCTGTTTTTT. This chain uses TRBV5-4 with TRBJ2-2; unclear D gene. V shed 2 bases and J shed 3 bases, with 2 bases lying between them. Germline loops: CDR1 SGHNT, CDR2 YYREEE (reference sequence). There are 12 residues in the CDR3.

The chain has TRBV11-2 and TRBJ1-2; D is unresolved. This CDR3 contains 13 residues. Trimming stripped 7 bases from V and 1 base from J, with 10 bases between. Germline V gene lookup returns CDR1 SGHAT and CDR2 FQNNGV. The CDR3 sequence is CASTSRDNYGYTF. DNA of the CDR3: TGTGCCAGCACCTCCCGAGATAACTATGGCTACACCTTC.

V usage is TRBV10-2 and J usage is TRBJ1-1; possibly TRBD1 for D (5 bases). The V gene's germline CDR1 is WSHSY and CDR2 SAAADI. Trimming cost V 5 bases and J 0 bases, with 7 bases left between them. The length of the CDR3 is 13 residues. CDR3 region: CASSKGMNTEAFF. For the CDR3, the DNA is TGCGCCAGCAGTAAGGGGATGAACACTGAAGCTTTCTTT.

This clone was recorded a few times. The rearrangement links TRBV4-3 to TRBJ2-2, with TRBD1 identical over 7 bases. The CDR3 spans 15 residues. V shed 4 bases and J 6 bases; nucleotides not matched to a gene: 8. Germline V CDR1 and CDR2: LGHNA, YSLEER. CDR3 in DNA: TGCGCCAGCAGCCCCGGGACAGAGCTGGCCGGGGAGCTGTTTTTT. It specifies CASSPGTELAGELFF.

The chain is built from TRBV7-2 and TRBJ1-2, with D unresolved. Trimming took 8 bases from V and 5 from J, leaving 12 bases between them. The CDR3 extends over 12 amino acids. Germline loops: CDR1 SGHTA, CDR2 FQGNSA. The CDR3 loop reads CASSGLMYGYTF. CDR3 nucleotides: TGTGCCAGCTCCGGGTTAATGTATGGCTACACCTTC.

The chain joins TRBV21-1 to TRBJ1-4; the table's D gene call, TRBD1, was not cross checked with the DNA. TRBV21-1 is listed as a pseudogene. This CDR3 comprises 16 residues. CDR3 in DNA: TGTGCCAGCCGACGAGCCCGACGGACAGGGGATGAAAAACTGTTTTTT. It encodes CASRRARRTGDEKLFF.

The chain is built from TRBV7-8 and TRBJ1-5, with unresolved D. From germline, CDR1 is SGHVS and CDR2 FQNEAQ. Trimming pared 0 bases from V and 7 bases from J, leaving 13 bases between. The CDR3 is 15 amino acids. The DNA of the CDR3 is TGTGCCAGCAGCTTAGCGACTGCAATGGCCCAGCCCCAGCATTTT. Its translation is CASSLATAMAQPQHF.

This sequence joins TRBV11-2 and TRBJ2-2; the match to TRBD2 covers 7 bases. The germline CDR1 and CDR2 sequences are SGHAT and FQNNGV. J gave up 3 bases and V 2 bases, and 12 bases lay outside the gene matches. The CDR3 totals 18 residues. In DNA, the CDR3 is TGTGCCAGCAGCTTATTGGGTCGGGCTAGCGGATACACCGGGGAGCTGTTTTTT. Amino acid sequence: CASSLLGRASGYTGELFF.

In DNA, the CDR3 is TGTGCCATCCGGGACAGTAACACAGATACGCAGTATTTT. It encodes CAIRDSNTDTQYF. This chain joins TRBV10-3 and TRBJ2-3; TRBD1 aligns across 7 bases. Germline CDR1 is ENHRY and CDR2 is SYGVKD. V gave up 8 bases and J gave up 2 bases; unmatched junction bases: 4. CDR3 size: 13 residues.

This rearrangement joins TRBV27 to TRBJ2-1, with a weak D call TRBD1 (5 bases). This CDR3 has 15 amino acids. V lost 4 bases, J lost 2 bases, and 12 bases lay in between. The germline V gene has CDR1 MNHEY and CDR2 SMNVEV (reference sequence). CDR3 in DNA: TGTGCCAGCAGTTCGTCCGCAGGGACCTACAATGAGCAGTTCTTC. It specifies CASSSSAGTYNEQFF.

To note about this clone: The same CDR3 arises from other DNA sequences in this sample as well. The V and J genes are TRBV2 and TRBJ2-5; D remains ambiguous. The V gene's germline CDR1 is SNHLY and CDR2 FYNNEI. This CDR3 is built from 13 residues. V lost 3 bases to trimming and J lost 1 base, with 6 bases between them. Here the CDR3 reads CASSESVQETQYF. The DNA of the CDR3 is TGTGCCAGCAGTGAGTCAGTCCAAGAGACCCAGTACTTC.

The chain is built from TRBV10-3 and TRBJ2-7; D uncertain. Trimming left V 7 bases short and J 1 base short, with 14 bases between. Germline lookup yields CDR1 ENHRY and CDR2 SYGVKD. The CDR3 runs to 14 residues. The CDR3, as DNA: TGTGCCATCAAACGGGTGGAAGAGTCCTACGAGCAGTACTTC. This encodes CAIKRVEESYEQYF.

The V and J genes are TRBV2 and TRBJ2-5; 8 nucleotides agree with TRBD1. V shed 6 bases and J 1 base; nucleotides not matched to a gene: 7. The CDR3 sequence is 15 residues long. Germline V gene sequence: CDR1 SNHLY, CDR2 FYNNEI. The CDR3 spells CASSPDRGSQETQYF. CDR3 DNA sequence: TGTGCCAGCAGCCCCGACAGGGGAAGCCAAGAGACCCAGTACTTC.

A few counts support this clone. The genes are TRBV27 and TRBJ2-7; 8 bases are a match to TRBD1. The CDR3 has 14 residues. After removal of 6 bases from V and 1 base from J, the junction contained 5 bases not matched to a gene. Germline loops: CDR1 MNHEY, CDR2 SMNVEV (reference sequence). The CDR3 region is CASSDRGLSYEQYF. CDR3 bases: TGTGCCAGCAGCGACAGGGGCCTATCCTACGAGCAGTACTTC.

The chain uses TRBV11-2 and TRBJ1-2, with D perhaps TRBD1 (5 bases). Germline V gene data show CDR1 as SGHAT and CDR2 as FQNNGV. The CDR3 runs 14 residues. V lost 1 base, J lost 4 bases, and 10 bases lay in between. CDR3 amino acids: CASSLVTEAYGYTF. The CDR3 DNA sequence: TGTGCCAGCAGCTTAGTGACAGAGGCCTATGGCTACACCTTC.

The chain employs TRBV28 and TRBJ2-1; 9 positions match TRBD1. Germline V gives CDR1 MDHEN, CDR2 SYDVKM. CDR3 length: 16 residues. Germline trimming cut 6 bases from V and 5 bases from J; bases unmatched to any gene: 11. The CDR3 spells CASRRGRDRVDNEQFF. CDR3 DNA sequence: TGTGCCAGCAGACGGGGTCGGGACAGGGTCGACAATGAGCAGTTCTTC.

The chain links TRBV7-9 to TRBJ2-7; the match to TRBD2 covers 7 bases. Germline CDR1 SEHNR, CDR2 FQNEAQ (reference sequence). J was trimmed by 5 bases and V by 5 bases; bases with no gene match: 9. This CDR3 contains 14 residues. CDR3 sequence: CASSLSGAVDEQYF. The DNA for the CDR3 is TGTGCCAGCAGCCTCAGCGGGGCCGTCGACGAGCAGTACTTC. Variable domain in full (rest from reference TRBV7-9 and TRBJ2-7): DTGVSQNPRHKITKRGQNVTFRCDPISEHNRLYWYRQTLGQGPEFLTYFQNEAQLEKSRLLSDRFSAERPKGSFSTLEIQRTEQGDSAMYLCASSLSGAVDEQYFGPGTRLTVT.

The rearrangement uses TRBV7-2 and TRBJ2-1; possibly TRBD1 for D (5 bases). V gave up 0 bases and J gave up 6 bases, with 9 bases separating them. This CDR3 has 14 residues. CDR1 is SGHTA, CDR2 FQGNSA, per germline. This CDR3 reads CASSLAGVRNEQFF. CDR3 DNA: TGTGCCAGCAGCTTAGCAGGGGTCCGCAATGAGCAGTTCTTC.

CDR3 DNA sequence: TGTGCCAGCAGTTTAGGAGTCAATCAGCCCCAGCATTTT. Protein product: CASSLGVNQPQHF. J is TRBJ1-5 and V is TRBV27; D unclear. Trimming took off 2 bases at V and 3 bases at J, with 5 bases between the two ends. Germline V gene lookup returns CDR1 MNHEY and CDR2 SMNVEV (reference sequence). The CDR3 has 13 amino acids.

The gene calls are TRBV19 and TRBJ2-4; 7 bases match TRBD2. Germline values: CDR1 LNHDA, CDR2 SQIVND (reference sequence). This CDR3 has 14 amino acids. Losses at the gene ends were 7 bases for V and 8 bases for J; bases not matched to a gene: 11. The CDR3 nucleotides are TGTGCCAGTAAAAATTTTGCGGGAGCTGACATTCAGTACTTC. Protein: CASKNFAGADIQYF.

The rearrangement links TRBV5-5 to TRBJ2-7; 10 bases align to TRBD1. Germline loops: CDR1 SGHKS, CDR2 YYEKEE (reference sequence). V lost 3 bases, J lost 3 bases, and 6 bases stayed unmatched. CDR3 length: 15 amino acids. CDR3 sequence: CASSSSGTGVYEQYF. The CDR3 bases are TGTGCCAGCAGCTCATCCGGGACAGGGGTCTACGAGCAGTACTTC.

The chain combines TRBV10-3 with TRBJ1-3; TRBD1 matches at 9 bases. The CDR3 contains 17 residues. Germline lookup yields CDR1 ENHRY and CDR2 SYGVKD. Trimming cost V 4 bases and J 6 bases; bases outside gene matches: 13. The CDR3 region has the DNA TGTGCCATCAGTGGATTAGGGGAGGGACAGGGAGTAAACACCATATATTTT. Protein product: CAISGLGEGQGVNTIYF.

This chain links TRBV7-8 with TRBJ1-5; 7 bases match TRBD1. V lost 5 bases and J lost 5; bases outside the gene matches: 3. Per germline, CDR1 SGHVS and CDR2 FQNEAQ. The CDR3 spans 13 residues. The CDR3 here is CASSPDRDQPQHF. In DNA, the CDR3 is TGTGCCAGCAGCCCCGACAGGGATCAGCCCCAGCATTTT.

The V and J genes are TRBV5-1 and TRBJ2-3; D perhaps matches TRBD2 (7 bases). Trimming shortened V by 0 bases and J by 1 base, and 15 bases separated the two germline ends. This CDR3 is built from 17 residues. Germline-derived CDR1 and CDR2 are SGHRS and YFSETQ. The CDR3 coding sequence is TGCGCCAGCAGCTTGGGCGGGGGCCGAGTGGGCACAGATACGCAGTATTTT. Encoded protein: CASSLGGGRVGTDTQYF.

V is TRBV11-1 and J is TRBJ2-5, with 7 bases aligning to TRBD2. Germline assignment: CDR1 SGHAT and CDR2 FQDESV (reference sequence). V lost 0 bases to trimming and J lost 5 bases; unmatched junction nucleotides: 6. The CDR3 is 15 amino acids. The CDR3 DNA reads TGTGCCAGCAGCTTAGCGCGGGAGCGGTTCGAGACCCAGTACTTC. It yields the protein CASSLARERFETQYF.

This chain joins TRBV5-6 and TRBJ1-5; 9 bases are a match to TRBD1. Germline CDR1 reads SGHDT; CDR2 reads YYEEEE. With V trimmed by 0 bases and J by 4 bases, 8 bases remained unmatched. The CDR3 contains 17 residues. CDR3: CASSLGFGTGRNQPQHF. DNA of the CDR3: TGTGCCAGCAGCTTGGGATTCGGGACAGGGCGAAATCAGCCCCAGCATTTT.

The gene calls are TRBV13 and TRBJ2-3, with 8 nucleotides matching TRBD2. Losses at the gene ends were 5 bases for V and 2 bases for J; bases not matched to a gene: 12. The CDR3 extends over 17 amino acids. Germline lookup yields CDR1 PRHDT and CDR2 FYEKMQ (reference sequence). For the CDR3, the DNA is TGTGCCAGCAGCAAAATGACTAGCGCCGATTTCACAGATACGCAGTATTTT. Its translation: CASSKMTSADFTDTQYF. Filled out from reference TRBV13 and TRBJ2-3, the complete variable domain reads AAGVIQSPRHLIKEKRETATLKCYPIPRHDTVYWYQQGPGQDPQFLISFYEKMQSDKGSIPDRFSAQQFSDYHSELNMSSLELGDSALYFCASSKMTSADFTDTQYFGPGTRLTVL.

This chain uses TRBV10-3 with TRBJ2-5; 10 bases are shared with TRBD2. The J call is doubtful: the DNA matches TRBJ2-7 better. This CDR3 is built from 15 residues. Per the germline V gene, CDR1 is ENHRY and CDR2 is SYGVKD. CDR3 coding DNA: TGTGCCATCAGTGATAGGGTAGCGGGAGGATACGAGCAGTACTTC. This gives the protein CAISDRVAGGYEQYF.

This chain's CDR3 is CASRWSGSTDTQYF. In DNA form, the CDR3 reads TGCGCCAGCAGGTGGAGCGGGAGCACAGATACGCAGTATTTT. The chain joins TRBV5-1 to TRBJ2-3; TRBD2 is a possible D gene (6 bases). Per germline, CDR1 SGHRS and CDR2 YFSETQ. The CDR3 is made up of 14 amino acids. Between the trimmed V and J ends, which lost 5 bases and 0 bases, there was a span of 10 bases.

This rearrangement joins TRBV7-8 to TRBJ2-5; D uncertain. Judging by the DNA end, TRBJ2-7 fits better; the J call may be wrong. CDR3 size: 11 residues. Looked up from germline, CDR1 is SGHVS and CDR2 is FQNEAQ. The CDR3 nucleotides are TGTGCCAGCAGCTCAACCTACGAGCAGTACTTC. Protein: CASSSTYEQYF.

This chain connects TRBV6-1 to TRBJ2-1, with TRBD2 matching 11 bases. Germline V CDR1 and CDR2: MNHNS, SASEGT. The CDR3 has 15 residues. The ends lost 6 bases at V and 7 bases at J; junction bases unmatched: 8. The CDR3 spells CASRETSGSPNEQFF. CDR3 DNA sequence: TGTGCCAGCAGGGAAACTAGCGGGAGTCCAAATGAGCAGTTCTTC.